The entry below describes one T cell receptor (beta chain). What it binds is not known. This sample was taken from a study of T cell responses to AZD1222 COVID-19 vaccine. Study results and limitations: At study baseline, merely about 6 AZD1222 recipients were seropositive. A rise in Spike-specific TCR breadth and depth followed two AZD1222 doses. The study sampled repertoires only after the peak T cell response. Unmutated variant regions are reportedly targeted by nearly half of spike-specific TCRs.

This table comes from immunoSEQ multiplex PCR, and its TCRdb copy is limited to in-frame clones, with some not included. The data show roughly 180,000 clones, about nine tenths seen once. The TCR originated in an adult in good health. Sequencing was performed on peripheral blood, taken on day 0 of MenACWY control vaccination.

Written as DNA, the CDR3 is TGTGCCAGCAGTGGAGGACTGAGAGGCTACACCTTC. This sequence encodes CASSGGLRGYTF. This chain links TRBV7-9 with TRBJ1-2; D is unresolved. CDR1 is SEHNR, CDR2 FQNEAQ, per germline (reference sequence). Deletions cut 6 bases from V and 8 bases from J, with 13 bases between. This CDR3 is 12 amino acids long. Combining the CDR3 with reference TRBV7-9 and TRBJ1-2 gives the whole variable domain DTGVSQNPRHKITKRGQNVTFRCDPISEHNRLYWYRQTLGQGPEFLTYFQNEAQLEKSRLLSDRFSAERPKGSFSTLEIQRTEQGDSAMYLCASSGGLRGYTFGSGTRLTVV.